This TCR beta chain was sequenced in a study of T cells after yellow fever vaccination. Study information: Libraries from low-cell-number fractions were prepared with the SMART-Seq v4 Ultra Low Input RNA kit. Study results and limitations: Faster peaking, at day 5 versus 15, marked a secondary response that was weaker.

For this clonotype: Its antigen is not known.

They built TCR cDNA with 5'RACE template switching, a step that put in a universal primer site and UMIs. TCRdb reprocessed the 5' RACE reads with MiXCR, giving one entry per CDR3 protein. There are approximately 350,000 distinct CDR3 sequences in the sample; 11% occur only once, and 18% lies in the top ten. CDR3 length equals 13 residues. Germline values: CDR1 SEHNR, CDR2 FQNEAQ (reference sequence). J gave up 5 bases and V 5 bases, and 5 bases lay outside the gene matches. The TCR was taken from a man aged 18 to 29 who received the YFV17D yellow fever vaccine. V is TRBV7-9 and J is TRBJ2-7, with 8 nucleotides matching TRBD1. This sample comprised PBMCs, obtained on the day of the first yellow fever vaccination. In DNA form, the CDR3 reads TGTGCCAGCAGCCCGGACAGGGCGGACGAGCAGTACTTC. It codes for CASSPDRADEQYF.